These T cell receptor beta chains were read from a single sample in a study of control samples from healthy donors and cancer patients. Assay used: immunoSEQ multiplex PCR; TCRdb lists only in-frame clones, some missing. Of about 12,000 clones listed, 88% are singletons. Material: formalin-fixed, paraffin-embedded tissue. These receptors were taken from a male donor with melanoma. CDR3s include the opening cysteine and the closing phenylalanine or tryptophan. A D gene is named only where the DNA matches it firmly. Not all rows give a size; the values are once, few, many and, for expanded clones, a class.

J gene,D gene,clone size,V gene,CDR3 length,CDR3 protein,CDR3 DNA
TRBJ2-3,TRBD2,NA,TRBV30,16,CAWTRGGSESTDTQYF,TGTGCCTGGACCCGGGGGGGGTCTGAGAGCACAGATACGCAGTATTTT
TRBJ1-1,NA,few,TRBV5-6,14,CASSLVPGGGEAFF,TGTGCCAGCAGCTTGGTTCCGGGGGGAGGTGAAGCTTTCTTT
TRBJ1-4,NA,NA,TRBV6-5,14,CASRQGRLGEKLFF,TGTGCCAGCAGGCAGGGGAGACTGGGAGAAAAACTGTTTTTT
TRBJ2-1,NA,NA,TRBV3-1/TRBV3-2,14,CASSLMRQPNEQFF,TGTGCCAGCAGCCTTATGCGGCAACCCAATGAGCAGTTCTTC
TRBJ2-3,TRBD2,NA,TRBV10-3,14,CAIMGLATTDTQYF,TGTGCCATCATGGGACTAGCGACCACAGATACGCAGTATTTT
TRBJ2-2,TRBD2,NA,TRBV7-2,18,CASSSPQGLAMNTGELFF,TGTGCCAGCAGCTCCCCCCAGGGACTAGCGATGAACACCGGGGAGCTGTTTTTT
TRBJ1-6,NA,NA,TRBV2,14,CASSATDQNSPLHF,TGTGCCAGCAGTGCAACTGATCAAAATTCACCCCTCCACTTT
TRBJ2-2,TRBD2,NA,TRBV9,17,CASSVGKAGGLNGELFF,TGTGCCAGCAGCGTAGGAAAGGCGGGAGGGCTTAACGGGGAGCTGTTTTTT
TRBJ2-5,TRBD2,NA,TRBV11-2,16,CASSLGLAGGFETQYF,TGTGCCAGCAGCTTGGGACTAGCGGGAGGTTTTGAGACCCAGTACTTC
TRBJ2-1,TRBD2,once,TRBV6-5,15,CASSYSGLVLNEQFF,TGTGCCAGCAGTTACTCGGGACTAGTCCTCAATGAGCAGTTCTTC
TRBJ2-2,NA,NA,TRBV19,15,CASTRGDFDTGELFF,TGTGCCAGTACCCGAGGAGACTTTGACACCGGGGAGCTGTTTTTT
TRBJ2-3,TRBD1,NA,TRBV18,15,CASSLRTGSTDTQYF,TGTGCCAGCTCACTAAGGACAGGTAGCACAGATACGCAGTATTTT
TRBJ2-2,NA,NA,TRBV11-2,15,CASTPGGMITGELFF,TGTGCCAGCACCCCAGGGGGGATGATCACCGGGGAGCTGTTTTTT
TRBJ1-1,TRBD1,NA,TRBV29-1,13,CSVVGGDSTEAFF,TGCAGCGTTGTGGGGGGGGACAGCACTGAAGCTTTCTTT
TRBJ1-5,NA,NA,TRBV6-5,14,CASLFGTDNQPQHF,TGTGCCTCATTATTCGGGACGGACAATCAGCCCCAGCATTTT
TRBJ2-7,TRBD1,NA,TRBV7-9,15,CASSLAYTGVHEQYF,TGTGCCAGCAGCTTAGCGTACACAGGGGTCCACGAGCAGTACTTC
TRBJ1-1,TRBD1,NA,TRBV12-5,14,CASGNQGVNTEAFF,TGTGCTAGTGGGAACCAGGGGGTGAACACTGAAGCTTTCTTT
TRBJ1-2,NA,NA,TRBV7-9,14,CASSYKSGGHGYTF,TGTGCCAGCAGCTATAAATCGGGGGGACACGGCTACACCTTC
TRBJ1-3,NA,NA,TRBV5-1,17,CASSPRSGAFGGNTIYF,TGCGCCAGCAGCCCTCGCTCAGGGGCTTTTGGTGGAAACACCATATATTTT
TRBJ1-2,TRBD1,once,TRBV9,16,CASSVGRTGQVYGYTF,TGTGCCAGCAGCGTAGGACGGACAGGGCAGGTGTATGGCTACACCTTC
TRBJ2-3,TRBD2,NA,TRBV19,17,CASSLAGVDASTDTQYF,TGTGCCAGTAGTTTAGCGGGAGTGGATGCTAGCACAGATACGCAGTATTTT
TRBJ1-6,NA,NA,TRBV11-3,15,CASSLVVTGGSPLHF,TGTGCCAGCAGCTTAGTTGTGACAGGAGGTTCACCCCTCCACTTT
TRBJ2-3,TRBD2,NA,TRBV6-6,14,CASSLSGNTDTQYF,TGTGCCAGCAGTCTTAGCGGGAACACAGATACGCAGTATTTT
TRBJ2-7,NA,few,TRBV25-1,13,CASAGQGGYEQYF,TGTGCCAGCGCGGGCCAGGGGGGCTACGAGCAGTACTTC
TRBJ1-5,NA,NA,TRBV6-5,13,CASTRGDNQPQHF,TGTGCCAGCACGAGGGGAGACAATCAGCCCCAGCATTTT
TRBJ2-2,TRBD2,few,TRBV7-2,15,CASSSSGWHTGELFF,TGTGCCAGCAGCTCTAGCGGGTGGCACACCGGGGAGCTGTTTTTT